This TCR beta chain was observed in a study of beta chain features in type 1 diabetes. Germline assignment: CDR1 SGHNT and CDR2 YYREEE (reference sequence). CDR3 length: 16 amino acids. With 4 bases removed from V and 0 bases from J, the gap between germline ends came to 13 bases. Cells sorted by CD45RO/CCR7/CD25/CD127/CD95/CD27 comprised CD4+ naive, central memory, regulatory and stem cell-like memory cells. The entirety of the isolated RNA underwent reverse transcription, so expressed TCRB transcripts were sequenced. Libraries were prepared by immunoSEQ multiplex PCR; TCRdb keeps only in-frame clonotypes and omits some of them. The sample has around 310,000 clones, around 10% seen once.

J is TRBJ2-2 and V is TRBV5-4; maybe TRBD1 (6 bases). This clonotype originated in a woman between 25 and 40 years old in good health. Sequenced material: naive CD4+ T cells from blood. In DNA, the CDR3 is TGTGCCAGCAGCCCCGGACAGATCGCGAACACCGGGGAGCTGTTTTTT. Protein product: CASSPGQIANTGELFF.